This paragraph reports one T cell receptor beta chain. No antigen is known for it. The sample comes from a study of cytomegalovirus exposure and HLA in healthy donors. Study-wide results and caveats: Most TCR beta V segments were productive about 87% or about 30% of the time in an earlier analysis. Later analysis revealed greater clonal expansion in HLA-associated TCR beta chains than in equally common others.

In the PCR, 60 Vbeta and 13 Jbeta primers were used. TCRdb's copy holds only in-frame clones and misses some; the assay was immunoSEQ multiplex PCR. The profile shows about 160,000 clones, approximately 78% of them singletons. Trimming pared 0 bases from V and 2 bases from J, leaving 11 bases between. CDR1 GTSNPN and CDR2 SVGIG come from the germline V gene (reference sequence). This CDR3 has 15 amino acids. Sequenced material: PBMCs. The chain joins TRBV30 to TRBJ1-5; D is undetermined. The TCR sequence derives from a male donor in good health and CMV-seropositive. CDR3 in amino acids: CAWSVSRKGNQPQHF. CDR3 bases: TGTGCCTGGAGTGTTAGCAGAAAGGGCAATCAGCCCCAGCATTTT.